This TCR beta chain was observed in a study of control samples from healthy donors and cancer patients. This table comes from immunoSEQ multiplex PCR, and its TCRdb copy is limited to in-frame clones, with some not included. Of around 110,000 clones in the sample, roughly 93% were seen once. Germline CDR1 MDHEN, CDR2 SYDVKM. V gave up 3 bases and J gave up 6 bases, with 14 bases separating them. The CDR3 is made up of 14 amino acids. The origin of this receptor is a man aged 25-40 years in good health. The chain uses TRBV28 and TRBJ1-2, with D tentatively TRBD1 (6 bases). The sequenced material came from blood. This chain's CDR3 is CASSFGRGVDGYTF. The CDR3 region has the DNA TGTGCCAGCAGTTTCGGTAGGGGGGTAGATGGCTACACCTTC.